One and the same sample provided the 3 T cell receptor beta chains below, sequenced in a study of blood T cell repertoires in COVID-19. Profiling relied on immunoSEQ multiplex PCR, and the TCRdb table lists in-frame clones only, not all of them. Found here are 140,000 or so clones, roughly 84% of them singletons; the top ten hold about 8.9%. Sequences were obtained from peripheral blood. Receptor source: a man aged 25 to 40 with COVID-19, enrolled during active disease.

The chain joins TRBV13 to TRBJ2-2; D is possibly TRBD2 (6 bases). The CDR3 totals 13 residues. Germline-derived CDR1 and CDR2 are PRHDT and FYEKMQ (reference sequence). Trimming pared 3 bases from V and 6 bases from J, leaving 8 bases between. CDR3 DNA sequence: TGTGCCAGCAGCTTGGGAGGTCCCGGGGAGCTGTTTTTT. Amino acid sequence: CASSLGGPGELFF.

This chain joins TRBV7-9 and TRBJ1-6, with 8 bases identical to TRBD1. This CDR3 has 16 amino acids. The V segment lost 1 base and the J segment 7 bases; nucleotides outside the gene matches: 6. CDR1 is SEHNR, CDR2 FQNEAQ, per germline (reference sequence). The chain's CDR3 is CASSLDTRGPNSPLHF. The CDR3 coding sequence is TGTGCCAGCAGCTTAGACACCAGGGGGCCCAATTCACCCCTCCACTTT.

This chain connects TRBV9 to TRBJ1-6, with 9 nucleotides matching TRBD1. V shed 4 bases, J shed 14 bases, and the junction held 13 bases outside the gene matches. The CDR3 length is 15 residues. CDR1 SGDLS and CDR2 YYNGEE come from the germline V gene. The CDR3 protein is CASSPRVGQGNSLHF. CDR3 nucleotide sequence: TGTGCCAGCAGCCCCAGGGTTGGACAGGGGAACTCCCTCCACTTT.